This T cell receptor beta chain derives from a study of T cell responses to AZD1222 COVID-19 vaccine. The study's findings and limits: There were mostly white British donors and more females than males, and clonal diversity was possibly underestimated. Among AZD1222 vaccinees, only five or six were seropositive at baseline.

The data were produced by immunoSEQ multiplex PCR, yet TCRdb's version contains in-frame clones alone and is incomplete. The sample yields about 150,000 clones, more than 90% seen once. Germline V CDR1 and CDR2: MGHRA, YSYEKL. The length of the CDR3 is 14 residues. Trimming at V came to 4 bases and at J to 6 bases, leaving 5 bases not matched to a gene. This clone has ten or more counts. Its antigen is not known. This clonotype originated in an adult in good health. Sequencing used peripheral blood, obtained on day 0 of AZD1222 vaccination. The chain uses TRBV4-1 and TRBJ2-2, with 7 bases fitting TRBD1. The CDR3 spells CASSLTQGAGELFF. The CDR3 bases are TGCGCCAGCAGCCTAACCCAGGGGGCCGGGGAGCTGTTTTTT.